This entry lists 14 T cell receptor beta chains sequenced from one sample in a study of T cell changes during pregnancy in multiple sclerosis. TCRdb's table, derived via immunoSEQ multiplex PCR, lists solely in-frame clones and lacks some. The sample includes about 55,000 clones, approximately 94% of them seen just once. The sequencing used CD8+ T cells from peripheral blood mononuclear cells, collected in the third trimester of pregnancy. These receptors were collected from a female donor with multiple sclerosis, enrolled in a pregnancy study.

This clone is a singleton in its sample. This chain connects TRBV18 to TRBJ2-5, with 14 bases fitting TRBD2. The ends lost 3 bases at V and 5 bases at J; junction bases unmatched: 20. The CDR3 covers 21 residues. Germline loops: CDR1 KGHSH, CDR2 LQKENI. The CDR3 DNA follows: TGTGCCAGCTCACCCCAATGGACTAGCGGGAGGCATAGCGAAAAGGGGGAGACCCAGTACTTC. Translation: CASSPQWTSGRHSEKGETQYF.

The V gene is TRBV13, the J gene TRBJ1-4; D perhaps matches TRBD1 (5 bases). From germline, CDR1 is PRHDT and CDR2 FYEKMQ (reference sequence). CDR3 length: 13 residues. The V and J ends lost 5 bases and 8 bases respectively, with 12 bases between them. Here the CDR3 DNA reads TGTGCCAGCAGCCCACCGCAGGGAGAAAAACTGTTTTTT. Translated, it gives CASSPPQGEKLFF.

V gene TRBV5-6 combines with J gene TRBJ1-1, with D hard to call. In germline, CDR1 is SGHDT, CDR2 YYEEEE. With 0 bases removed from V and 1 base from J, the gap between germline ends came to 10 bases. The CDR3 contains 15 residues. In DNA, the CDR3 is TGTGCCAGCAGCTTGGAGTACCCTACGAACACTGAAGCTTTCTTT. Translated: CASSLEYPTNTEAFF.

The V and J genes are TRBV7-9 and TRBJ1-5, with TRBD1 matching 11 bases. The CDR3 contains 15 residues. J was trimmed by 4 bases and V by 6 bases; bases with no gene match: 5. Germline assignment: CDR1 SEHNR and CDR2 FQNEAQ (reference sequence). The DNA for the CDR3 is TGTGCCAGCAGTCGCGGGACAGGGGGGAATCAGCCCCAGCATTTT. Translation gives CASSRGTGGNQPQHF.

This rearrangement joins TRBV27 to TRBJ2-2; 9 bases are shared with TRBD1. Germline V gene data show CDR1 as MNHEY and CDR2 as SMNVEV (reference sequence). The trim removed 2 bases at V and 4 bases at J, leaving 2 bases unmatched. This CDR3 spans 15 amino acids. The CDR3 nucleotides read TGTGCCAGCAGTTTAGGACAGGGGACCACCGGGGAGCTGTTTTTT. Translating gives CASSLGQGTTGELFF.

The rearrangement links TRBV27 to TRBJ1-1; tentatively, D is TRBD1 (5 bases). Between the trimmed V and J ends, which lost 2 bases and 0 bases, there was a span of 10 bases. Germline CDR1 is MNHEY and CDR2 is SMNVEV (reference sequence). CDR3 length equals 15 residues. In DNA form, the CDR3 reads TGTGCCAGCAGTTTAGACAGCCTAATGAACACTGAAGCTTTCTTT. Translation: CASSLDSLMNTEAFF.

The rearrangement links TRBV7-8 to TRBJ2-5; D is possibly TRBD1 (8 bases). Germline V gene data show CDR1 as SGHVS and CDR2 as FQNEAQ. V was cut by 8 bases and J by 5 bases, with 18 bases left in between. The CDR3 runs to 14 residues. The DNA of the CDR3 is TGTGCCAGCCGGGAGGCAGGGGGCATGGAGACCCAGTACTTC. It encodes CASREAGGMETQYF.

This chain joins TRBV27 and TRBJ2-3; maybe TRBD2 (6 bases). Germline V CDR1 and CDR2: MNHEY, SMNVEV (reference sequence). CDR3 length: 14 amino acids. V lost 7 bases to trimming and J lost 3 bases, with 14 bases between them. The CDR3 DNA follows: TGTGCCAGCAATCCTGGAGGGCGTACAGATACGCAGTATTTT. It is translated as CASNPGGRTDTQYF.

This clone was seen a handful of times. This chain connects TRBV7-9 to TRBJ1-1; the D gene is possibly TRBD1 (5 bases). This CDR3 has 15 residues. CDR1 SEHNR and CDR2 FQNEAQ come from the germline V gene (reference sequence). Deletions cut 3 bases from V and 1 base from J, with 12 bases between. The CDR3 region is CASSLLGEGNTEAFF. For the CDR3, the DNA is TGTGCCAGCAGCTTGCTAGGGGAGGGGAACACTGAAGCTTTCTTT.

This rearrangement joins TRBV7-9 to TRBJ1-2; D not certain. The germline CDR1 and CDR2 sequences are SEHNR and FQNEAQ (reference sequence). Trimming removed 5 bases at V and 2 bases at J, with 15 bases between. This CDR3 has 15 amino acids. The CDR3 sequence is CASSVMMVQNYGYTF. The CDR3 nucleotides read TGTGCCAGCAGCGTTATGATGGTCCAGAACTATGGCTACACCTTC.

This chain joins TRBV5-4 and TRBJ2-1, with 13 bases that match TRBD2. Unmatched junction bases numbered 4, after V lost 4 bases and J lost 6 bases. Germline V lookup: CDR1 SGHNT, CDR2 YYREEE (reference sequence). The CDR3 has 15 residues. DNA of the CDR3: TGTGCCAGCAGCCCTGGACTAGCGGGAGCCAATGAGCAGTTCTTC. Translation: CASSPGLAGANEQFF. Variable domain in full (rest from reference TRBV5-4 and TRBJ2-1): ETGVTQSPTHLIKTRGQQVTLRCSSQSGHNTVSWYQQALGQGPQFIFQYYREEENGRGNFPPRFSGLQFPNYSSELNVNALELDDSALYLCASSPGLAGANEQFFGPGTRLTVL.

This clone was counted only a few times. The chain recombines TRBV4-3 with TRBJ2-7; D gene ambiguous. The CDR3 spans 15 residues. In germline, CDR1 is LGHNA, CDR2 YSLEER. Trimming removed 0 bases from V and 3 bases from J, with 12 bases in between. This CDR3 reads CASSQDISENYEQYF. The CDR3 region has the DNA TGCGCCAGCAGCCAAGATATATCGGAGAACTACGAGCAGTACTTC.

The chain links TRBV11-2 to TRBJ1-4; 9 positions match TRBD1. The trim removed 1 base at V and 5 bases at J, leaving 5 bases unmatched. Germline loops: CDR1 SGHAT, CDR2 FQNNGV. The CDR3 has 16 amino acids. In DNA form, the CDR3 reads TGTGCCAGCAGCTTAGGGGGGGGGACAGGGAATGAAAAACTGTTTTTT. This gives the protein CASSLGGGTGNEKLFF.

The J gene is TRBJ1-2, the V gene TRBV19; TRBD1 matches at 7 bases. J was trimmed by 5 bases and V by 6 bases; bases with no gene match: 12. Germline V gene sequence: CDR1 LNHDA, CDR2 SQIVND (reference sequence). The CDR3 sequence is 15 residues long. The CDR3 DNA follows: TGTGCCAGTAGACAGGGGAACCCTTCGTTTTATGGCTACACCTTC. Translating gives CASRQGNPSFYGYTF.